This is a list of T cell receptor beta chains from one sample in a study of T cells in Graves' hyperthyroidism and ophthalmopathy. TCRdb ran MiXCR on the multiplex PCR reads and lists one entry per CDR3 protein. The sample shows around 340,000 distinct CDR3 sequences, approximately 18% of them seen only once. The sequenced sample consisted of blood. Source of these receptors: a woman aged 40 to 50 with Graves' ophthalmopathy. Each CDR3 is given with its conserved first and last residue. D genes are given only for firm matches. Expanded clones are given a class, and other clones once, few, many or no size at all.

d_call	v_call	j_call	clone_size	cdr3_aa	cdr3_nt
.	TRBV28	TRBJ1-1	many	CASSLYSTEAFF	TGTGCCAGCAGTTTGTACTCAACTGAAGCTTTCTTT
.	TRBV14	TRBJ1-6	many	CASSDRAYNSPLHF	TGTGCCAGCAGCGATAGGGCCTATAATTCACCCCTCCACTTT
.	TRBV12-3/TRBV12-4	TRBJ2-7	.	CASSLNRDKQYF	TGTGCCAGCAGTTTGAACAGGGATAAGCAGTACTTC
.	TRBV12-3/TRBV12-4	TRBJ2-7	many	CASSYLRDSSSYEQYF	TGTGCCAGCAGTTACCTCCGGGACTCAAGCTCCTACGAGCAGTACTTC
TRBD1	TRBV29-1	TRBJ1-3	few	CSVGQGIGNTIYF	TGCAGCGTTGGACAGGGGATCGGAAACACCATATATTTT
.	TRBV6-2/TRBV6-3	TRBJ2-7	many	CASSLTPRHEQYF	TGTGCCAGCAGCCTCACCCCTCGGCACGAGCAGTACTTC
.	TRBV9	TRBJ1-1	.	CASSLGSTYMNTEAFF	TGTGCCAGCAGCTTAGGGTCGACGTACATGAACACTGAAGCTTTCTTT
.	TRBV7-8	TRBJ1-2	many	CASSPRDRFNYGYTF	TGTGCCAGCAGCCCCCGCGACAGGTTTAACTATGGCTACACCTTC
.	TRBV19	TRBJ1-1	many	CASSIRGEVNTEAFF	TGTGCCAGTAGTATTAGGGGGGAGGTGAACACTGAAGCTTTCTTT
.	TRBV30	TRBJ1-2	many	CAWSRTEDGYTF	TGTGCCTGGAGTAGGACAGAAGATGGCTACACCTTC
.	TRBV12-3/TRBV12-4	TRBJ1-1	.	CASREGVAEAFF	TGTGCCAGCAGGGAGGGCGTCGCTGAAGCTTTCTTT
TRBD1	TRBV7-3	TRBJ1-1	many	CASSVKAERTGVTEAFF	TGTGCCAGCAGCGTAAAGGCCGAAAGAACAGGGGTCACTGAAGCTTTCTTT
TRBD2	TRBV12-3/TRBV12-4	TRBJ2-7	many	CASSLVLLAGGPYEQYF	TGTGCCAGCAGTTTAGTCCTCCTAGCGGGAGGGCCCTACGAGCAGTACTTC
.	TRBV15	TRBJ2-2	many	CATSRDSPVNTGELFF	TGTGCCACCAGCAGAGATTCCCCCGTTAACACCGGGGAGCTGTTTTTT
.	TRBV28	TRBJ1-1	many	CATIDSAEYTEAFF	TGTGCCACCATAGATTCAGCGGAGTACACTGAAGCTTTCTTT
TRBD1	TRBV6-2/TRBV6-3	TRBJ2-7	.	CASSDTDRGYEQYF	TGTGCCAGCAGTGATACGGACAGGGGCTACGAGCAGTACTTC
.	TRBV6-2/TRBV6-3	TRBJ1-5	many	CASSYLLGIPGRGSQPQHF	TGTGCCAGCAGTTATCTTCTGGGGATTCCGGGGAGGGGCAGTCAGCCCCAGCATTTT
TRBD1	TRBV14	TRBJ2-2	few	CASSQLGQGNTGELFF	TGTGCCAGCAGCCAACTCGGACAGGGGAACACCGGGGAGCTGTTTTTT
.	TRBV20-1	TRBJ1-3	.	CSARGVLQFGNTIYF	TGCAGTGCTAGAGGGGTTCTGCAATTTGGAAACACCATATATTTT
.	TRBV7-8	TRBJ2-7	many	CATSDGGGRTYEQYF	TGTGCCACCTCAGATGGGGGAGGCCGAACCTACGAGCAGTACTTC
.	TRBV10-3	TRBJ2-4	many	CAISESKNIQYF	TGTGCCATCAGTGAATCCAAAAACATTCAGTACTTC